Each of the 19 T cell receptor beta chains below was sequenced from the same sample in a study of blood T cell repertoires in COVID-19. Produced via immunoSEQ multiplex PCR; TCRdb's table is partial and in-frame only. The sample has about 160,000 clones; approximately 82% are singletons. Specimen: peripheral blood. The receptors were gathered from a woman of 80 years or more with acute or convalescent COVID-19.

This chain connects TRBV7-9 to TRBJ2-7; tentatively, D is TRBD1 (6 bases). The CDR3 is made up of 15 amino acids. The V gene's germline CDR1 is SEHNR and CDR2 FQNEAQ (reference sequence). V lost 3 bases, J lost 1 base, and 13 bases lay in between. This chain's CDR3 is CASSFSTGRSYEQYF. For the CDR3, the DNA is TGTGCCAGCAGCTTTTCGACAGGCCGTTCCTACGAGCAGTACTTC.

J is TRBJ1-2 and V is TRBV11-2; tentatively, D is TRBD1 (6 bases). Trimming took 3 bases from V and 6 from J, leaving 14 bases between them. The CDR3 is 14 residues long. CDR1 and CDR2 (germline): SGHAT, FQNNGV. Here the CDR3 DNA reads TGTGCCAGCAGCTTTTCCGGACAGTCGGATGGCTACACCTTC. It codes for CASSFSGQSDGYTF.

The chain recombines TRBV20-1 with TRBJ2-7; 10 bases are shared with TRBD2. V shed 3 bases, J shed 3 bases, and the junction held 8 bases outside the gene matches. CDR3 length: 15 residues. The germline gives CDR1 DFQATT, CDR2 SNEGSKA (reference sequence). CDR3 region: CSASSSLAGVYEQYF. The CDR3 bases are TGCAGTGCTAGTTCGAGCCTAGCGGGAGTCTACGAGCAGTACTTC.

This clone was found a few times. The chain links TRBV5-4 to TRBJ2-1; 12 positions match TRBD2. With V trimmed by 2 bases and J by 10 bases, 4 bases remained unmatched. This CDR3 contains 14 residues. Germline loops: CDR1 SGHNT, CDR2 YYREEE (reference sequence). DNA for the CDR3: TGTGCCAGCAGCTTCCTAGGACTAGCGGGGGAGCAGTTCTTC. It yields the protein CASSFLGLAGEQFF.

The chain links TRBV6-5 to TRBJ2-2, with 10 bases aligning to TRBD2. From germline, CDR1 is MNHEY and CDR2 SVGAGI. The CDR3 loop spans 15 amino acids. Trimming cost V 2 bases and J 6 bases; bases outside gene matches: 3. DNA of the CDR3: TGTGCCAGCAGTTACAATCTAGCGGGAGCCGGGGAGCTGTTTTTT. Protein: CASSYNLAGAGELFF.

This clone has just a few counts. The V gene is TRBV5-6, the J gene TRBJ2-1; D is possibly TRBD2 (5 bases). The germline gives CDR1 SGHDT, CDR2 YYEEEE. V lost 4 bases, J lost 9 bases, and 11 bases lay in between. The CDR3 has 12 residues. The DNA for the CDR3 is TGTGCCAGCAGCCGGACTCGGGCTGAGCAGTTCTTC. Its protein is CASSRTRAEQFF.

The genes are TRBV6-5 and TRBJ2-3, with a tentative D call TRBD1 (5 bases). CDR3 length: 15 residues. Germline CDR1 MNHEY, CDR2 SVGAGI. The germline V and J ends were trimmed by 2 bases and 3 bases, with 12 bases remaining between them. The CDR3 sequence: CASSYTSGLTDTQYF. The CDR3 DNA reads as TGTGCCAGCAGTTACACCTCAGGGCTTACAGATACGCAGTATTTT.

The chain joins TRBV7-8 to TRBJ1-2, with unresolved D. The V end was cut by 1 base, the J end by 2 bases, with 14 bases between. Germline V lookup: CDR1 SGHVS, CDR2 FQNEAQ. The CDR3 is 16 residues long. The CDR3 loop reads CASSLVKGALNYGYTF. For the CDR3, the DNA is TGTGCCAGCAGCTTAGTCAAAGGAGCTCTCAACTATGGCTACACCTTC.

V and J are TRBV5-1 and TRBJ1-2, with 9 bases fitting TRBD1. The CDR3 loop spans 14 amino acids. Germline V CDR1 and CDR2: SGHRS, YFSETQ. J gave up 6 bases and V 4 bases, and 7 bases lay outside the gene matches. CDR3 nucleotides: TGCGCCAGCAGCCGCCGGACAGGGGTCCATGGCTACACCTTC. Protein: CASSRRTGVHGYTF.

The chain carries TRBV5-1 and TRBJ2-2; possibly TRBD1 for D (6 bases). V lost 4 bases, J lost 0 bases, and 13 bases lay in between. Per germline, CDR1 SGHRS and CDR2 YFSETQ. This CDR3 is 16 amino acids long. The chain's CDR3 is CASSTGTRSNTGELFF. CDR3 sequence (DNA): TGCGCCAGCAGCACCGGGACACGCTCGAACACCGGGGAGCTGTTTTTT. The full variable domain, completed using reference TRBV5-1 and TRBJ2-2, is KAGVTQTPRYLIKTRGQQVTLSCSPISGHRSVSWYQQTPGQGLQFLFEYFSETQRNKGNFPGRFSGRQFSNSRSEMNVSTLELGDSALYLCASSTGTRSNTGELFFGEGSRLTVL.

V gene TRBV3-1 (or the pseudogene TRBV3-2) combines with J gene TRBJ1-2; TRBD1 matches 9 bases. Germline-derived CDR1 and CDR2 are LGHDT and YNNKEL (reference sequence). V lost 5 bases and J lost 7; bases outside the gene matches: 8. This CDR3 spans 14 amino acids. The CDR3 here is CASSATGGKGGYTF. CDR3 nucleotide sequence: TGTGCCAGCAGCGCGACAGGGGGAAAGGGTGGCTACACCTTC.

The gene calls are TRBV7-9 and TRBJ2-3; no clear D gene. CDR1 and CDR2 (germline): SEHNR, FQNEAQ (reference sequence). Trimming pared 5 bases from V and 7 bases from J, leaving 19 bases between. This CDR3 is built from 15 residues. CDR3 residues: CASSPVRGSSNTQYF. For the CDR3, the DNA is TGTGCCAGCAGCCCCGTTCGTGGTAGTAGCAATACGCAGTATTTT.

The rearrangement uses TRBV27 and TRBJ1-3, with 7 bases fitting TRBD1. CDR1 MNHEY and CDR2 SMNVEV come from the germline V gene (reference sequence). The V segment lost 2 bases and the J segment 2 bases; nucleotides outside the gene matches: 9. The CDR3 sequence is 17 residues long. In DNA form, the CDR3 reads TGTGCCAGCAGTTTACGATCGACAGGGATAACTGGAAACACCATATATTTT. Amino acids: CASSLRSTGITGNTIYF.

The chain combines TRBV4-1 with TRBJ2-1; 10 nucleotides agree with TRBD2. The CDR3 loop spans 15 amino acids. Germline values: CDR1 MGHRA, CDR2 YSYEKL. The V gene end was trimmed by 0 bases and the J gene end by 10 bases; junction bases not matched to a gene: 6. CDR3 protein: CASSQDRLAGLEQFF. In nucleotides, the CDR3 is TGCGCCAGCAGCCAAGACCGACTAGCGGGCTTAGAGCAGTTCTTC.

CDR3 loop: CASSTSGSGETQYF. CDR3 DNA: TGTGCCAGCAGTACTAGCGGGAGCGGAGAGACCCAGTACTTC. The chain employs TRBV6-5 and TRBJ2-5; 11 bases fit TRBD2. The germline gives CDR1 MNHEY, CDR2 SVGAGI. Germline trimming cut 5 bases from V and 4 bases from J; bases unmatched to any gene: 3. CDR3 length: 14 amino acids.

The V gene is TRBV1, the J gene TRBJ2-1; the table names TRBD2, a call not compared with the DNA. TRBV1 is given as a pseudogene. This CDR3 region has 20 residues. The CDR3 DNA reads TGCACCAGCAGCCAAGATGGTAATAGCGGGACCCCGGGAGGATACAATGAGCAGTTCTTC. Translated, it gives CTSSQDGNSGTPGGYNEQFF.

The chain carries TRBV29-1 and TRBJ2-2, with D maybe TRBD2 (5 bases). The length of the CDR3 is 16 residues. The germline V gene has CDR1 SQVTM and CDR2 ANQGSEA. V gave up 2 bases and J gave up 0 bases, with 13 bases separating them. DNA of the CDR3: TGCAGCGTTGAAAAGCGGTCCAGATCGAACACCGGGGAGCTGTTTTTT. This translates into CSVEKRSRSNTGELFF.

The rearrangement uses TRBV5-1 and TRBJ2-2; 11 positions agree with TRBD2. After removal of 7 bases from V and 5 bases from J, the junction contained 10 bases not matched to a gene. The CDR3 is 16 amino acids. Germline V gene lookup returns CDR1 SGHRS and CDR2 YFSETQ. In DNA form, the CDR3 reads TGCGCCAGCCGGGCTAGCGGGAGGAGAACAACCGGGGAGCTGTTTTTT. Amino acid sequence: CASRASGRRTTGELFF.

CDR3 sequence: CASSEQGKSYEQYF. Here the CDR3 DNA reads TGTGCCAGCAGTGAACAGGGAAAGAGCTACGAGCAGTACTTC. The gene calls are TRBV6-1 and TRBJ2-7, with D perhaps matching TRBD1 (5 bases). The CDR3 runs 14 residues. Germline-derived CDR1 and CDR2 are MNHNS and SASEGT. The V end was cut by 2 bases, the J end by 3 bases, with 11 bases between.